Sequencing of this T cell receptor beta chain was carried out in a study of T cell changes during pregnancy in multiple sclerosis. The table came from immunoSEQ multiplex PCR; TCRdb's copy has only in-frame clones and leaves some out. The sample consists of approximately 32,000 clones, about 92% of them appearing once. This TCR derives from a female donor with multiple sclerosis, enrolled in a pregnancy study. The sample here was CD4+ T cells from peripheral blood mononuclear cells, taken in the second trimester of pregnancy.

The chain's CDR3 is CATSSLPGGSSYEQYF. The CDR3 coding sequence is TGTGCCACCAGCAGCTTGCCCGGCGGGTCCTCCTACGAGCAGTACTTC. The rearrangement uses TRBV15 and TRBJ2-7; a possible D gene is TRBD2 (5 bases). Trimming stripped 3 bases from V and 0 bases from J, with 15 bases between. The CDR3 has 16 amino acids. Looked up from germline, CDR1 is LNHNV and CDR2 is YYDKDF (reference sequence).